Listed below are T cell receptor beta chains from one sample, sequenced in a study of shared clonotypes between healthy human individuals. Libraries were prepared by immunoSEQ multiplex PCR; TCRdb keeps only in-frame clonotypes and omits some of them. This sample has about a million clones, with about 72% found just once. The sequenced material came from memory CD4+ T cells from PBMCs. These receptor sequences come from a man between 18 and 29 years old in good health. Some clones in this sample may be carry-over from other donors' samples. Both conserved end residues are part of each CDR3. Fields, in order: J gene, V gene, D gene, clone size, CDR3 DNA, CDR3 protein. The D gene is left open where the match is weak. Where a row states a size, it is once, few, many or the class of an expanded clone; other rows omit it.

j_gene: TRBJ2-3; v_gene: TRBV7-9; d_gene: NA; abundance: few; CDR3nt: TGTGCCAGCAGCTCCCCTGGGCTGAGCACAGATACGCAGTATTTT; CDR3aa: CASSSPGLSTDTQYF
j_gene: TRBJ2-1; v_gene: TRBV7-7; d_gene: TRBD2; abundance: NA; CDR3nt: TGTGCCAGCAGCCCCGGCGGGGCTAGCGGTTACAATGAGCAGTTCTTC; CDR3aa: CASSPGGASGYNEQFF
j_gene: TRBJ1-2; v_gene: TRBV5-5; d_gene: NA; abundance: NA; CDR3nt: TGTGCCAGCAGCTTGTCGGCGGCTGCTAACTATGGCTACACCTTC; CDR3aa: CASSLSAAANYGYTF
j_gene: TRBJ2-7; v_gene: TRBV27; d_gene: TRBD2; abundance: NA; CDR3nt: TGTGCCAGCAGTTCCCCCCGAGCTAGCGGGAGGGCATACGAGCAGTACTTC; CDR3aa: CASSSPRASGRAYEQYF
j_gene: TRBJ2-7; v_gene: TRBV7-9; d_gene: NA; abundance: NA; CDR3nt: TGTGCCAGCAGCTTAGCCGGGTATGGCTACGAGCAGTACTTC; CDR3aa: CASSLAGYGYEQYF
j_gene: TRBJ2-1; v_gene: TRBV6-1; d_gene: TRBD2; abundance: NA; CDR3nt: TGTGCCAGCAGTGCCCAAGCGGGAGTATCCTACAATGAGCAGTTCTTC; CDR3aa: CASSAQAGVSYNEQFF
j_gene: TRBJ2-7; v_gene: TRBV25-1; d_gene: NA; abundance: NA; CDR3nt: TGTGCCAGCAGTCCTCCTCCCGGGGAAAACGAGCAGTACTTC; CDR3aa: CASSPPPGENEQYF
j_gene: TRBJ1-4; v_gene: TRBV28; d_gene: NA; abundance: NA; CDR3nt: TGTGCCAGCAGTTTTAATCGGGGGAGGTACACAAAACTGTTTTTT; CDR3aa: CASSFNRGRYTKLFF
j_gene: TRBJ2-7; v_gene: TRBV2; d_gene: NA; abundance: many; CDR3nt: TGTGCCAGCAGTGAAGTGACCGAGCAGTACTTC; CDR3aa: CASSEVTEQYF
j_gene: TRBJ1-2; v_gene: TRBV5-1; d_gene: NA; abundance: few; CDR3nt: TGCGCCAGCAGCTTGGCCCGGGGGGACGGCTATGGCTACACCTTC; CDR3aa: CASSLARGDGYGYTF
j_gene: TRBJ2-5; v_gene: TRBV7-9; d_gene: TRBD1; abundance: NA; CDR3nt: TGTGCCAGCAGCGTGACAGGGAAAGAGACCCAGTACTTC; CDR3aa: CASSVTGKETQYF
j_gene: TRBJ2-7; v_gene: TRBV5-1; d_gene: TRBD2; abundance: NA; CDR3nt: TGCGCCAGCAGCTCTGGTGGGACTAGAGCGTACGAGCAGTACTTC; CDR3aa: CASSSGGTRAYEQYF
j_gene: TRBJ2-6; v_gene: TRBV6-5; d_gene: NA; abundance: NA; CDR3nt: TGTGCCAGCAGTTCTAAGTTCTCTGGGGCCAACGTCCTGACTTTC; CDR3aa: CASSSKFSGANVLTF
j_gene: TRBJ1-1; v_gene: TRBV7-8; d_gene: NA; abundance: NA; CDR3nt: TGTGCCAGCAGTTCCTTGGGCATGGTAGCCACTGAAGCTTTCTTT; CDR3aa: CASSSLGMVATEAFF
j_gene: TRBJ2-7; v_gene: TRBV28; d_gene: TRBD2; abundance: NA; CDR3nt: TGTGCCAGCCCGGGAGGGTACTACGAGCAGTACTTC; CDR3aa: CASPGGYYEQYF
j_gene: TRBJ2-2; v_gene: TRBV27; d_gene: NA; abundance: NA; CDR3nt: TGTGCCAGCAGTTTATTAGGGCAGAACACCGGGGAGCTGTTTTTT; CDR3aa: CASSLLGQNTGELFF
j_gene: TRBJ2-7; v_gene: TRBV28; d_gene: NA; abundance: NA; CDR3nt: TGTGCCAGCAGTTTGGGCAAAGACTACGAGCAGTACTTC; CDR3aa: CASSLGKDYEQYF
j_gene: TRBJ1-5; v_gene: TRBV2; d_gene: TRBD1; abundance: NA; CDR3nt: TGTGCCAGCAGTAGTAACAGGGGAAGCAATCAGCCCCAGCATTTT; CDR3aa: CASSSNRGSNQPQHF
j_gene: TRBJ2-1; v_gene: TRBV9; d_gene: NA; abundance: NA; CDR3nt: TGTGCCAGCAGCACAGGAGGCATATACAATGAGCAGTTCTTC; CDR3aa: CASSTGGIYNEQFF
j_gene: TRBJ1-1; v_gene: TRBV9; d_gene: TRBD1; abundance: NA; CDR3nt: TGTGCCAGCAGCGCCGACAGGGGGCGTATCACTGAAGCTTTCTTT; CDR3aa: CASSADRGRITEAFF
j_gene: TRBJ1-2; v_gene: TRBV18; d_gene: NA; abundance: NA; CDR3nt: TGTGCCAGCTCACAAGATTCCCATACTAACTATGGCTACACCTTC; CDR3aa: CASSQDSHTNYGYTF
j_gene: TRBJ2-7; v_gene: TRBV1; d_gene: NA; abundance: NA; CDR3nt: TGCACCAGCAGCGACACCGGATCTAGCTACGAGCAGTACTTC; CDR3aa: CTSSDTGSSYEQYF
j_gene: TRBJ2-5; v_gene: TRBV5-4; d_gene: NA; abundance: NA; CDR3nt: TGTGCCAGCAGCCCGGACCACCAAGAGACCCAGTACTTC; CDR3aa: CASSPDHQETQYF
j_gene: TRBJ2-7; v_gene: TRBV6-1; d_gene: NA; abundance: NA; CDR3nt: TGTGCCAGCAGTGCCATCCGGGGGTCCTACGAGCAGTACTTC; CDR3aa: CASSAIRGSYEQYF
j_gene: TRBJ1-1; v_gene: TRBV7-2; d_gene: TRBD1; abundance: NA; CDR3nt: TGTGCCAGCAGCTTAAGACAGGGGAGAACTGAAGCTTTCTTT; CDR3aa: CASSLRQGRTEAFF
j_gene: TRBJ2-5; v_gene: TRBV6-5; d_gene: NA; abundance: NA; CDR3nt: TGTGCCAGCAGTTACTCGACGCTAGCCGAGACCCAGTACTTC; CDR3aa: CASSYSTLAETQYF
j_gene: TRBJ2-3; v_gene: TRBV5-4; d_gene: NA; abundance: NA; CDR3nt: TGTGCCAGCAGCCTGACAGCAGATACGCAGTATTTT; CDR3aa: CASSLTADTQYF
j_gene: TRBJ1-4; v_gene: TRBV28; d_gene: NA; abundance: NA; CDR3nt: TGTGCCAGCAGACCCCCCCCCAATGAAAAACTGTTTTTT; CDR3aa: CASRPPPNEKLFF
j_gene: TRBJ2-5; v_gene: TRBV27; d_gene: TRBD1; abundance: NA; CDR3nt: TGTGCCAGCAGTTTATCGAGCACAGGGGGATTGGGGGAGACCCAGTACTTC; CDR3aa: CASSLSSTGGLGETQYF
j_gene: TRBJ2-6; v_gene: TRBV5-1; d_gene: NA; abundance: NA; CDR3nt: TGCGCCAGCAGCTCCGAGCCGGGGCATGGGGCCAACGTCCTGACTTTC; CDR3aa: CASSSEPGHGANVLTF
j_gene: TRBJ2-7; v_gene: TRBV4-3; d_gene: NA; abundance: NA; CDR3nt: TGCGCCAGCAGCCAATTGACTACTTCCTCCTACGAGCAGTACTTC; CDR3aa: CASSQLTTSSYEQYF
j_gene: TRBJ1-2; v_gene: TRBV5-1; d_gene: NA; abundance: once; CDR3nt: TGCGCCAGCAGCTTATCCGAGGGAGTGAACTATGGCTACACCTTC; CDR3aa: CASSLSEGVNYGYTF
j_gene: TRBJ2-2; v_gene: TRBV5-1; d_gene: TRBD2; abundance: NA; CDR3nt: TGCGCCAGCATCCCCGAAGCGGGAGGCCCCGGGGAGCTGTTTTTT; CDR3aa: CASIPEAGGPGELFF
j_gene: TRBJ1-2; v_gene: TRBV6-6; d_gene: NA; abundance: NA; CDR3nt: TGTGCCAGCACCTCTAGACAGGACTTC; CDR3aa: CASTSRQDF
j_gene: TRBJ1-2; v_gene: TRBV4-3; d_gene: NA; abundance: NA; CDR3nt: TGCGCCAGCAGCCAAGAAAGGTCAGGTAGGGGTGATGGCTACACCTTC; CDR3aa: CASSQERSGRGDGYTF
j_gene: TRBJ1-2; v_gene: TRBV28; d_gene: NA; abundance: NA; CDR3nt: TGTGCCAGCTTGCGGGAGGGCAGGGCGCTTGGCTACACCTTC; CDR3aa: CASLREGRALGYTF
j_gene: TRBJ1-1; v_gene: TRBV7-9; d_gene: NA; abundance: NA; CDR3nt: TGTGCCAGCAGCCCTAACCGGGACGGGGCTGAAGCTTTCTTT; CDR3aa: CASSPNRDGAEAFF
j_gene: TRBJ2-3; v_gene: TRBV11-3; d_gene: TRBD2; abundance: few; CDR3nt: TGTGCCAGCAGCTTTAGCGGGAGCACAGATACGCAGTATTTT; CDR3aa: CASSFSGSTDTQYF
j_gene: TRBJ2-7; v_gene: TRBV4-3; d_gene: TRBD1; abundance: NA; CDR3nt: TGCGCCAGCAGCCAGGACAGGGGGCTCAACGACGAGCAGTACTTC; CDR3aa: CASSQDRGLNDEQYF
j_gene: TRBJ2-1; v_gene: TRBV4-2; d_gene: TRBD2; abundance: NA; CDR3nt: TGTGCCAGCAGCCAATCCGGGACTAGTTTCGATGAGCAGTTCTTC; CDR3aa: CASSQSGTSFDEQFF
j_gene: TRBJ2-7; v_gene: TRBV28; d_gene: TRBD2; abundance: NA; CDR3nt: TGTGCCAGCAGTTCCCCGGGACTAGCGGTATCCTACGAGCAGTACTTC; CDR3aa: CASSSPGLAVSYEQYF
j_gene: TRBJ2-3; v_gene: TRBV13; d_gene: NA; abundance: few; CDR3nt: TGTGCCAGCAGCTTAGGGGGGTCTTTCACAGATACGCAGTATTTT; CDR3aa: CASSLGGSFTDTQYF
j_gene: TRBJ1-3; v_gene: TRBV2; d_gene: NA; abundance: NA; CDR3nt: TGTGCCAGCAGTAAGGAAAGGCCAGGTGGAAACACCATATATTTT; CDR3aa: CASSKERPGGNTIYF
j_gene: TRBJ1-1; v_gene: TRBV2; d_gene: NA; abundance: NA; CDR3nt: TGTGCCAGCAGTGATTGGGAGGGGAACACTGAAGCTTTCTTT; CDR3aa: CASSDWEGNTEAFF
j_gene: TRBJ2-2; v_gene: TRBV2; d_gene: TRBD2; abundance: NA; CDR3nt: TGTGCCAGCAGTGTACAAGCGGGAGGAGGCACCGGGGAGCTGTTTTTT; CDR3aa: CASSVQAGGGTGELFF
j_gene: TRBJ2-5; v_gene: TRBV7-8; d_gene: NA; abundance: NA; CDR3nt: TGTGCCAGCAGCTTAGCGCTCCCCCGGGGGACAGCCCAAGAGACCCAGTACTTC; CDR3aa: CASSLALPRGTAQETQYF
j_gene: TRBJ2-4; v_gene: TRBV11-3; d_gene: TRBD1; abundance: NA; CDR3nt: TGTGCCAGCAGCTTAGAAGGGGGCGACATTCAGTACTTC; CDR3aa: CASSLEGGDIQYF
j_gene: TRBJ2-7; v_gene: TRBV4-2; d_gene: NA; abundance: NA; CDR3nt: TGTGCCAGTAGCCAAGGTCCCCCCGGGACCTCGATCTCCTACGAGCAGTACTTC; CDR3aa: CASSQGPPGTSISYEQYF
j_gene: TRBJ2-5; v_gene: TRBV6-5; d_gene: TRBD1; abundance: NA; CDR3nt: TGTGCCAGCAGCTCCGGGACAGGGGGCCGGGAGACCCAGTACTTC; CDR3aa: CASSSGTGGRETQYF
j_gene: TRBJ2-3; v_gene: TRBV4-3; d_gene: TRBD2; abundance: NA; CDR3nt: TGCGCCAGCAGCCAAGCTAGTAGCGGGAGCACAGATACGCAGTATTTT; CDR3aa: CASSQASSGSTDTQYF
j_gene: TRBJ1-4; v_gene: TRBV4-1; d_gene: TRBD1; abundance: NA; CDR3nt: TGCGCCAGCAGCTCGGAGGGGGCTACTAATGAAAAACTGTTTTTT; CDR3aa: CASSSEGATNEKLFF
j_gene: TRBJ2-7; v_gene: TRBV10-1; d_gene: TRBD2; abundance: NA; CDR3nt: TGCGCCAGCAGTGCGGCTAGCGGGAGTAACGAGCAGTACTTC; CDR3aa: CASSAASGSNEQYF
j_gene: TRBJ1-1; v_gene: TRBV6-1; d_gene: NA; abundance: NA; CDR3nt: TGTGCCAGCACCAGGGCAAGAACTGAAGCTTTCTTT; CDR3aa: CASTRARTEAFF
j_gene: TRBJ2-2; v_gene: TRBV7-3; d_gene: TRBD2; abundance: NA; CDR3nt: TGTGCCAGCAGCTTTAGCGGGGGAAGAGGCGGGGAGCTGTTTTTT; CDR3aa: CASSFSGGRGGELFF
j_gene: TRBJ2-3; v_gene: TRBV4-1; d_gene: NA; abundance: once; CDR3nt: TGCGCCAGCAGCCAGGTGGCGAGTACGCAGTATTTT; CDR3aa: CASSQVASTQYF
j_gene: TRBJ2-1; v_gene: TRBV5-1; d_gene: NA; abundance: NA; CDR3nt: TGCGCCAGCAGCTCCGGGAGCCTGGGGAATGAGCAGTTCTTC; CDR3aa: CASSSGSLGNEQFF
j_gene: TRBJ1-2; v_gene: TRBV5-1; d_gene: NA; abundance: NA; CDR3nt: TGCGCCAGCAGCTTGGGGCCAATCGATGGCTACACCTTC; CDR3aa: CASSLGPIDGYTF
j_gene: TRBJ1-2; v_gene: TRBV5-1; d_gene: NA; abundance: NA; CDR3nt: TGCGCCAGCAGCTCTGGGGGCAGACAGCCTGGCTACACCTTC; CDR3aa: CASSSGGRQPGYTF